The 8 T cell receptor beta chains given below trace back to one sample, sequenced in a study of molecular identifiers for immune sequencing clone quantification. TCRdb re-called the PCR reads with MiXCR, one entry per CDR3 protein. The top ten clones hold around 0.76% of a sample with over 300,000 distinct CDR3 sequences, 24% of them seen once. The sequenced sample consisted of naive CD8+ T cells from blood, with Jurkat cell RNA spiked in. The subset here: FACS-sorted CD8+CD4-CCR7+CD45RA+ naive T cells. The receptors here all came from a human donor in good health. Some libraries in this study had Jurkat cell RNA spiked in.

In its sample, this clonotype was seen a few times. The rearrangement links TRBV13 to TRBJ2-7, with 9 bases that match TRBD2. Germline lookup yields CDR1 PRHDT and CDR2 FYEKMQ (reference sequence). V lost 4 bases, J lost 4 bases, and 8 bases stayed unmatched. The CDR3 is 15 residues long. The CDR3 here is CASSSQRGAAYEQYF. In DNA, the CDR3 is TGTGCCAGCAGCTCCCAGCGGGGGGCGGCTTACGAGCAGTACTTC.

Many counts were recorded for this clonotype. This chain links TRBV6-6 with TRBJ1-5; 8 nucleotides match TRBD1. CDR1 MNHNY and CDR2 SVGAGI come from the germline V gene (reference sequence). V was pared by 4 bases and J by 3 bases, with 8 bases of the junction left unmatched. The CDR3 is 16 amino acids. The CDR3 sequence: CASSSEGQDNNQPQHF. The CDR3 DNA sequence: TGTGCCAGCAGTTCCGAGGGACAGGACAACAATCAGCCCCAGCATTTT.

The chain combines TRBV27 with TRBJ2-7, with TRBD1 identical over 8 bases. Germline V gene sequence: CDR1 MNHEY, CDR2 SMNVEV (reference sequence). The CDR3 covers 13 residues. The CDR3 spells CASRLSGGREQYV. CDR3 bases: TGTGCCAGCAGGTTATCAGGGGGCCGCGAGCAGTACGTC.

The rearrangement uses TRBV11-2 and TRBJ2-3; the match to TRBD1 covers 10 bases. The CDR3 spans 15 residues. Germline CDR1 and CDR2: SGHAT and FQNNGV. After removal of 4 bases from V and 4 bases from J, the junction contained 5 bases not matched to a gene. CDR3 coding DNA: TGTGCCAGCAGCTACACGACAGGGGGCGCAGATACGCAGTATTTT. Protein product: CASSYTTGGADTQYF.

This clonotype was found many times. This chain links TRBV5-4 with TRBJ2-2; D remains unclear. Trimming removed 4 bases at V and 1 base at J, with 5 bases between. CDR3 length equals 13 residues. Germline CDR1 reads SGHNT; CDR2 reads YYREEE (reference sequence). This chain's CDR3 is CASSDKNTGELFF. The CDR3 coding sequence is TGTGCCAGCAGCGATAAGAACACCGGGGAGCTGTTTTTT.

The chain uses TRBV27 and TRBJ1-1; D uncertain. Germline loops: CDR1 MNHEY, CDR2 SMNVEV (reference sequence). Deletions cut 8 bases from V and 5 bases from J, with 18 bases between. The CDR3 is 14 amino acids. CDR3 in amino acids: CASQLRGGGTEAFF. The CDR3 DNA reads as TGTGCCAGCCAATTGAGAGGAGGAGGGACTGAAGCTTTCTTT.

This clonotype was counted once. V gene TRBV12-3 or TRBV12-4 combines with J gene TRBJ1-5; TRBD1 is a possible D gene (5 bases). The CDR3 sequence is 13 residues long. Trimming removed 4 bases from V and 4 bases from J, with 8 bases in between. The CDR3 nucleotides read TGTGCCAGCAGTTGGACACTGAATCAGCCCCAGCATTTT. Translation gives CASSWTLNQPQHF.

This clonotype came up a few times. This chain joins TRBV20-1 and TRBJ2-7; D tentatively reads TRBD1 or TRBD2 (6 bases each). This CDR3 comprises 14 residues. V was clipped by 3 bases and J by 4 bases, with 16 bases between them. CDR1 is DFQATT, CDR2 SNEGSKA, per germline (reference sequence). The CDR3 bases are TGCAGTGCTAGCGACACGGGGGCTGGTTACGAGCAGTACTTC. This sequence encodes CSASDTGAGYEQYF.